The present T cell receptor beta chain was sequenced within a study of CD8 T cells in Susac syndrome. At the level of the study: At blood draw, Susac syndrome patients were therapy-naive, on corticosteroids, or on intravenous immunoglobulin alone. Study-level results: The authors found some 15 Susac-specific public clones in total CD8+ repertoires and a few in CD8+ TEMRA repertoires.

In regard to this clonotype: Its target is not known.

An input of about 0.5 to 1 ug of RNA was subjected to reverse transcription using random hexamers. Amplification of TCR beta CDR3 by immunoSEQ multiplex PCR spanned 54 Vbeta and 13 Jbeta. TCRdb reprocessed the immunoSEQ multiplex PCR reads with MiXCR, giving one entry per CDR3 protein. The table lists about 83,000 distinct CDR3 sequences, approximately 96% of them singletons. Germline V CDR1 and CDR2: DFQATT, SNEGSKA (reference sequence). This CDR3 has 14 amino acids. The chain couples TRBV20-1 to TRBJ2-5; 12 bases fit TRBD2. Sequenced material: CD8+ T cells from PBMCs. The sequence derives from a human donor with Susac syndrome. Written as DNA, the CDR3 is TGCAGCGCACTGACTAGCGGGGGCATGGAGACCCAGTACTTC. Its translation: CSALTSGGMETQYF.